This entry lists 18 T cell receptor beta chains sequenced from one sample in a study of identifying expanded T cells in peripheral blood. Generated by immunoSEQ multiplex PCR, the TCRdb table keeps only in-frame clones and is missing some. The top ten clones hold about 18% of a sample with some 81,000 clones, 84% of them seen once. The specimen was blood. The receptors come from a person aged 18 to 69 in good health.

The rearrangement links TRBV29-1 to TRBJ1-1; 10 bases are shared with TRBD1. V lost 7 bases and J lost 6; bases outside the gene matches: 11. CDR1 and CDR2 from the germline V gene are SQVTM and ANQGSEA. The CDR3 contains 14 residues. CDR3 sequence (DNA): TGCAGCGCCACCGGGACAGGGGCGCGGGCTGAAGCTTTCTTT. Protein: CSATGTGARAEAFF.

The chain combines TRBV6-4 with TRBJ1-5; D is unclear. V was clipped by 2 bases and J by 0 bases, with 2 bases between them. Germline-derived CDR1 and CDR2 are MRHNA and SNTAGT. The CDR3 runs 13 residues. CDR3 sequence reads: CASSDHSNQPQHF. CDR3 coding DNA: TGTGCCAGCAGTGACCATAGCAATCAGCCCCAGCATTTT.

The CDR3 loop reads CSVDSGGGAGELFF. The CDR3 DNA reads TGCAGCGTTGATTCCGGGGGTGGGGCCGGGGAGCTGTTTTTT. The chain carries TRBV29-1 and TRBJ2-2; weak D call: TRBD2 (6 bases). The CDR3 spans 14 residues. Trimming took 3 bases from V and 6 from J, leaving 14 bases between them. CDR1 is SQVTM, CDR2 ANQGSEA, per germline.

This clone was detected only once. In DNA, the CDR3 is TGTGCCAGCAGTGGCACGGGGGGAAACACCATATATTTT. This gives the protein CASSGTGGNTIYF. The V gene is TRBV27, the J gene TRBJ1-3, with unresolved D. Trimming pared 5 bases from V and 4 bases from J, leaving 9 bases between. This CDR3 is built from 13 residues. CDR1 is MNHEY, CDR2 SMNVEV, per germline (reference sequence).

V gene TRBV5-6 combines with J gene TRBJ1-1; tentatively, D is TRBD1 (6 bases). The germline CDR1 and CDR2 sequences are SGHDT and YYEEEE. Trimming took 6 bases from V and 6 from J, leaving 27 bases between them. The CDR3 spans 17 residues. The CDR3 is CASIPLKSSGAGAEAFF. In nucleotides, the CDR3 is TGTGCCAGCATCCCGTTGAAATCGTCAGGGGCCGGGGCTGAAGCTTTCTTT.

The chain joins TRBV7-9 to TRBJ2-2, with 7 bases aligning to TRBD1. This CDR3 contains 17 residues. Germline V gives CDR1 SEHNR, CDR2 FQNEAQ (reference sequence). With 1 base clipped from V and 5 bases from J, the junction kept 10 bases outside the gene matches. The CDR3 sequence is CASSLGLMGTETGELFF. The CDR3 DNA sequence: TGTGCCAGCAGCTTAGGGCTAATGGGGACAGAGACCGGGGAGCTGTTTTTT. The full variable domain, in which reference TRBV7-9 and TRBJ2-2 provide the parts outside the CDR3, is DTGVSQNPRHKITKRGQNVTFRCDPISEHNRLYWYRQTLGQGPEFLTYFQNEAQLEKSRLLSDRFSAERPKGSFSTLEIQRTEQGDSAMYLCASSLGLMGTETGELFFGEGSRLTVL.

The chain carries TRBV7-9 and TRBJ2-3; no reliable D call. The CDR3 runs 16 residues. V lost 2 bases to trimming and J lost 2 bases, with 14 bases between them. Germline loops: CDR1 SEHNR, CDR2 FQNEAQ (reference sequence). The CDR3 region has the DNA TGTGCCAGCAGCTTAACCCTAGGCACGGCCACAGATACGCAGTATTTT. This encodes CASSLTLGTATDTQYF.

The gene calls are TRBV2 and TRBJ1-1; unclear D gene. Trimming cost V 3 bases and J 5 bases, with 7 bases left between them. Germline V gene lookup returns CDR1 SNHLY and CDR2 FYNNEI. CDR3 size: 12 residues. The CDR3 DNA reads as TGTGCCAGCAGTGAGTACGCGACTGAAGCTTTCTTT. Amino acid sequence: CASSEYATEAFF. The whole variable domain, remainder taken from reference TRBV2 and TRBJ1-1, is EPEVTQTPSHQVTQMGQEVILRCVPISNHLYFYWYRQILGQKVEFLVSFYNNEISEKSEIFDDQFSVERPDGSNFTLKIRSTKLEDSAMYFCASSEYATEAFFGQGTRLTVV.

The V and J genes are TRBV18 and TRBJ1-5; D is uncertain. The CDR3 runs to 15 residues. Trimming left V 2 bases short and J 5 bases short, with 13 bases between. Per the germline V gene, CDR1 is KGHSH and CDR2 is LQKENI. The CDR3 region is CASSPLVGVDQPQHF. In DNA form, the CDR3 reads TGTGCCAGCTCACCATTAGTTGGAGTTGATCAGCCCCAGCATTTT.

The gene calls are TRBV7-9 and TRBJ2-3; D perhaps matches TRBD2 (5 bases). CDR1 and CDR2 from the germline V gene are SEHNR and FQNEAQ (reference sequence). V shed 4 bases and J shed 6 bases, with 17 bases lying between them. The CDR3 runs 15 residues. The CDR3 sequence is CASSSPPLAADTQYF. As DNA, the CDR3 is TGTGCCAGCAGCTCCCCCCCTCTAGCAGCTGATACGCAGTATTTT.

The chain is built from TRBV6-6 and TRBJ1-2, with 7 positions matching TRBD1. The CDR3 loop spans 12 amino acids. Unmatched junction bases numbered 4, after V lost 7 bases and J lost 5 bases. Germline V CDR1 and CDR2: MNHNY, SVGAGI (reference sequence). The DNA for the CDR3 is TGTGCCAGCATACAGGGGACATATGGCTACACCTTC. Translation: CASIQGTYGYTF.

The chain is built from TRBV7-2 and TRBJ2-7; tentative D call: TRBD2 (6 bases). Looked up from germline, CDR1 is SGHTA and CDR2 is FQGNSA. Trimming stripped 1 base from V and 3 bases from J, with 13 bases between. The CDR3 has 15 residues. The CDR3 loop reads CASSLVVGSGYEQYF. CDR3 in DNA: TGTGCCAGCAGCTTAGTGGTCGGGAGTGGCTACGAGCAGTACTTC.

The rearrangement joins TRBV10-3 to TRBJ1-2; tentative D call: TRBD1 (5 bases). V lost 2 bases and J lost 5, with 18 bases in between. Germline V CDR1 and CDR2: ENHRY, SYGVKD. The CDR3 extends over 16 amino acids. CDR3 in amino acids: CAISEGTGPSLYGYTF. The CDR3 nucleotides read TGTGCCATCAGTGAGGGGACCGGCCCTTCTCTTTATGGCTACACCTTC.

This sequence joins TRBV28 and TRBJ2-1, with 9 bases that match TRBD2. J gave up 7 bases and V 6 bases, and 7 bases lay outside the gene matches. This CDR3 comprises 14 residues. Germline CDR1 reads MDHEN; CDR2 reads SYDVKM. The CDR3 region is CASSLGLATNEQFF. CDR3 DNA sequence: TGTGCCAGCAGCCTGGGACTAGCCACTAATGAGCAGTTCTTC.

The chain combines TRBV5-4 with TRBJ2-5, with D uncertain. The CDR3 is 14 amino acids. CDR1 is SGHNT, CDR2 YYREEE, per germline (reference sequence). The V end was cut by 3 bases, the J end by 7 bases, with 16 bases between. Written as DNA, the CDR3 is TGTGCCAGCAGCTCAGGCGGATTTCTGGCGACCCAGTACTTC. This translates into CASSSGGFLATQYF.

The chain has TRBV11-3 and TRBJ2-1; 9 bases match TRBD1. Looked up from germline, CDR1 is SGHNT and CDR2 is YENEEA. V was clipped by 5 bases and J by 4 bases; unmatched bases: 6. CDR3 length: 15 residues. CDR3 amino acids: CASSLRTGEYNEQFF. For the CDR3, the DNA is TGTGCCAGCAGCCTACGGACAGGGGAATACAATGAGCAGTTCTTC. Full variable domain (missing parts from reference TRBV11-3 and TRBJ2-1): EAGVVQSPRYKIIEKKQPVAFWCNPISGHNTLYWYLQNLGQGPELLIRYENEEAVDDSQLPKDRFSAERLKGVDSTLKIQPAELGDSAVYLCASSLRTGEYNEQFFGPGTRLTVL.

V usage is TRBV28 and J usage is TRBJ2-7, with a possible D match to TRBD1 (6 bases). The germline V gene encodes CDR1 MDHEN and CDR2 SYDVKM. V was shortened by 6 bases and J by 2 bases, with 11 bases between the two germline ends. The CDR3 loop spans 13 amino acids. The DNA for the CDR3 is TGTGCCAGCAGATCAGACAGGCCCTACGAGCAGTACTTC. It translates to CASRSDRPYEQYF.

The sample holds a few counts of this clone. V is TRBV2 and J is TRBJ1-3, with TRBD1 identical over 7 bases. Germline V gene sequence: CDR1 SNHLY, CDR2 FYNNEI. V dropped 4 bases and J dropped 0; count of bases not matched to a gene: 9. The CDR3 has 17 residues. This CDR3 is CASSVAGTALSGNTIYF. The CDR3 nucleotides are TGTGCCAGCAGTGTAGCCGGGACAGCACTCTCTGGAAACACCATATATTTT.